These T cell receptor beta chains were read from a single sample in a study of neurological immune-mediated disorders. TCRdb called the 5' RACE reads again in MiXCR, with one record for every CDR3 protein. The top ten hold 7.4% of the sample, which has 60,000 to 85,000 distinct CDR3 sequences, around 5% seen once. The sample was PBMCs. The origin of the receptors is a man between 18 and 29 years old with multiple sclerosis. Each CDR3 is given without its conserved first and last residue.

CDR3: SADPIDRGNGYT
V: TRBV20-1
J: TRBJ1-2

CDR3: AWNEGPYNEQF
V: TRBV30
J: TRBJ2-1

CDR3: ASRAGTSGFYEQY
V: TRBV2
J: TRBJ2-7

CDR3: ASTPGEASTDTQY
V: TRBV10-3
J: TRBJ2-3

CDR3: ASSGRQGPANYGYT
V: TRBV6-1
J: TRBJ1-2

CDR3: ASTEGGGLELF
V: TRBV5-5
J: TRBJ2-2

CDR3: ASSPRVRSEAF
V: TRBV9
J: TRBJ1-1

CDR3: SSRTSGALNEQF
V: TRBV29-1
J: TRBJ2-1

CDR3: ASSLTQGGYNEQF
V: TRBV12-3/TRBV12-4
J: TRBJ2-1

CDR3: ASRGRGETQY
V: TRBV2
J: TRBJ2-5

CDR3: ASRDTNTGELF
V: TRBV5-1
J: TRBJ2-2

CDR3: ASSHSPGQGTEAF
V: TRBV14
J: TRBJ1-1

CDR3: ASSLLAGDTEAF
V: TRBV5-1
J: TRBJ1-1

CDR3: ASSDRDNTEAF
V: TRBV5-1
J: TRBJ1-1

CDR3: SARDRQGTGELF
V: TRBV20-1
J: TRBJ2-2

CDR3: SARDRGPELF
V: TRBV20-1
J: TRBJ2-2

CDR3: SASNRGGQPQH
V: TRBV20-1
J: TRBJ1-5

CDR3: ATSDSDKGEKLF
V: TRBV24-1
J: TRBJ1-4

CDR3: SAKEPSGDYGYT
V: TRBV20-1
J: TRBJ1-2

CDR3: ATRDSNQPQN
V: TRBV15
J: TRBJ1-5

CDR3: SASFLGEQY
V: TRBV20-1
J: TRBJ2-7

CDR3: ASSLDRRDNQPQH
V: TRBV6-6
J: TRBJ1-5

CDR3: ASSTPSGGFVGNEQF
V: TRBV5-1
J: TRBJ2-1

CDR3: ASSVNPGQGSYEQY
V: TRBV5-1
J: TRBJ2-7

CDR3: SASGGYEQY
V: TRBV20-1
J: TRBJ2-7

CDR3: ASSPGTGVKDTEAF
V: TRBV3-1
J: TRBJ1-1

CDR3: ASSSGQGNTGELF
V: TRBV7-2
J: TRBJ2-2

CDR3: ASSLPRYRGNSGANVLT
V: TRBV28
J: TRBJ2-6

CDR3: ASSPKPGKGAQPQH
V: TRBV18
J: TRBJ1-5

CDR3: SARDPNVGSGYT
V: TRBV20-1
J: TRBJ1-2

CDR3: SAPPGLSYNEQF
V: TRBV20-1
J: TRBJ2-1

CDR3: ASSVNEQF
V: TRBV7-2
J: TRBJ2-1

CDR3: ASSPLWTQETQY
V: TRBV11-2
J: TRBJ2-5

CDR3: SVVSAGDEKLF
V: TRBV29-1
J: TRBJ1-4

CDR3: SARAGGRAEETQY
V: TRBV20-1
J: TRBJ2-5

CDR3: ASSQQSSEPYEQY
V: TRBV3-1
J: TRBJ2-7

CDR3: ASSSRRVHSTDTQY
V: TRBV5-5
J: TRBJ2-3

CDR3: SAQRGSLHEQF
V: TRBV20-1
J: TRBJ2-1

CDR3: SAYRTGAYEQY
V: TRBV20-1
J: TRBJ2-7

CDR3: AWSVQVTANTGELF
V: TRBV30
J: TRBJ2-2

CDR3: ASSGRDTSSYNSPLH
V: TRBV19
J: TRBJ1-6